The 23 T cell receptor beta chains reported below all come from one sample, sequenced in a study of blood T cell repertoires in COVID-19 (dated by TCRdb to 2020 to 2022). The library was prepared using the immunoSEQ multiplex PCR assay. TCRdb obtained this table from immuneACCESS and retained in-frame rearrangements with V and J assigned. These tables miss some clones; where compared with another copy, unresolved V genes account for less than half of the shortfall, and the remainder is unexplained. The table for this sample lists fewer than 85,000 clones; roughly 85% of them were counted only once. The ten largest clones represent 5% to 6% of the sample. Sequencing used peripheral blood. The receptors come from a man in his 60s with acute or convalescent COVID-19.

The chain combines TRBV5-8 with TRBJ2-6, with D possibly being TRBD2 (7 bases). The V gene's germline CDR1 is SGHTS and CDR2 YDEGEE. The CDR3 contains 19 residues. V was cut by 1 base and J by 7 bases, with 24 bases left in between. The CDR3 is CASSLTWAHKGGEANVLTF. The CDR3, as DNA: TGTGCCAGCAGCTTGACCTGGGCTCATAAAGGGGGGGAAGCCAACGTCCTGACTTTC.

The chain has TRBV13 and TRBJ1-6, with D tentatively TRBD1 (5 bases). Between the trimmed V and J ends, which lost 2 bases and 10 bases, there was a span of 12 bases. The CDR3 covers 14 residues. CDR1 is PRHDT and CDR2 is FYEKMQ in the germline V gene (reference sequence). CDR3 loop: CASSLQGHQSPLHF. Written as DNA, the CDR3 is TGTGCCAGCAGCTTACAGGGCCACCAGTCACCCCTCCACTTT.

The chain couples TRBV12-3 or TRBV12-4 to TRBJ2-1; D may be TRBD1 (6 bases). There are 13 residues in the CDR3. The V end was cut by 4 bases, the J end by 10 bases, with 14 bases between. The CDR3 spells CASSSLLGTEQFF. CDR3 nucleotides: TGTGCCAGCAGTTCACTTCTGGGGACAGAGCAGTTCTTC.

J is TRBJ1-4 and V is TRBV24-1, with D uncertain. Trimming pared 5 bases from V and 8 bases from J, leaving 8 bases between. CDR3 length: 12 amino acids. Germline CDR1 reads KGHDR; CDR2 reads SFDVKD. The CDR3 spells CATSVRGEKLFF. The CDR3 DNA is TGTGCCACCAGTGTTCGCGGGGAAAAACTGTTTTTT.

The V and J genes are TRBV16 and TRBJ1-2; 12 bases are a match to TRBD1. The CDR3 sequence is 16 residues long. Germline CDR1 and CDR2: KGHSY and FQNENV. V lost 6 bases and J lost 2; bases outside the gene matches: 7. Here the CDR3 reads CASSHTGTGGNYGYTF. The CDR3 DNA follows: TGTGCCAGCAGTCACACCGGGACAGGGGGCAACTATGGCTACACCTTC.

The V call is TRBV29-1, the J call TRBJ2-2; D gene ambiguous. The germline gives CDR1 SQVTM, CDR2 ANQGSEA. The CDR3 totals 12 residues. V gave up 1 base and J gave up 5 bases, with 5 bases separating them. The CDR3 DNA sequence: TGCAGCGTTGAAGGAGAAACCGGGGAGCTGTTTTTT. Its protein is CSVEGETGELFF.

This clone has more than one count but fewer than ten. The chain carries TRBV30 and TRBJ1-3, with D unclear. V dropped 2 bases and J dropped 0 bases, with 11 bases sitting between them. This CDR3 region has 15 residues. Germline values: CDR1 GTSNPN, CDR2 SVGIG (reference sequence). CDR3 coding DNA: TGTGCCTGGAGTCGTGGTGGTAGCTCTGGAAACACCATATATTTT. Encoded protein: CAWSRGGSSGNTIYF.

This CDR3 is CAWSAERSNQPQHF. CDR3 nucleotide sequence: TGTGCCTGGAGTGCGGAGCGTAGCAATCAGCCCCAGCATTTT. The rearrangement links TRBV30 to TRBJ1-5; no firm D call. The CDR3 is 14 amino acids. The ends were cut back, 1 base at V and 0 bases at J, with 7 bases in the middle. In germline, CDR1 is GTSNPN, CDR2 SVGIG (reference sequence).

This clone occurred once. The rearrangement uses TRBV4-3 and TRBJ2-7, with D possibly TRBD1 on 7 matching bases. CDR1 is LGHNA and CDR2 is YSLEER in the germline V gene. V lost 5 bases to trimming and J lost 2 bases, with 13 bases between them. This CDR3 has 14 residues. The CDR3: CASSVGGGTYEQYF. As DNA, the CDR3 is TGCGCCAGCAGCGTAGGAGGGGGCACCTACGAGCAGTACTTC.

Notes on this clone: No DNA is shown, since the ends of the CDR3 on it are uncertain; the CDR3 is the one TCRdb lists. This chain connects TRBV21-1 to TRBJ2-2; the D call of TRBD2 is as the table states it, not checked on the DNA. TRBV21-1 is listed as a pseudogene. The CDR3 has 17 residues if both end residues are counted. This CDR3 reads CASRTREWGRGTGELFF.

The rearrangement links TRBV6-5 to TRBJ2-7; 9 positions agree with TRBD1. V lost 2 bases to trimming and J lost 6 bases; unmatched junction nucleotides: 5. The length of the CDR3 is 14 residues. From germline, CDR1 is MNHEY and CDR2 SVGAGI. DNA for the CDR3: TGTGCCAGCAGTTACCGGGACAGGGTCAGCGAGCAGTACTTC. Its translation is CASSYRDRVSEQYF.

This clone was detected only once. The rearrangement joins TRBV15 to TRBJ2-7; TRBD2 matches at 9 bases. The CDR3 contains 15 residues. Trimming took 4 bases from V and 2 from J; bases not matched to a gene: 6. Per germline, CDR1 LNHNV and CDR2 YYDKDF (reference sequence). The CDR3 nucleotides read TGTGCCACCAGCAAATTAGCGGGGGAGACCTACGAGCAGTACTTC. Translating gives CATSKLAGETYEQYF.

The chain couples TRBV18 to TRBJ1-5; D possibly corresponds to TRBD1 (6 bases). CDR3 size: 14 residues. V was pared by 4 bases and J by 5 bases, with 12 bases between. Germline V gives CDR1 KGHSH, CDR2 LQKENI. The CDR3 protein is CASSHRGGDQPQHF. CDR3 coding DNA: TGTGCCAGCTCACATCGAGGGGGGGATCAGCCCCAGCATTTT.

This sequence joins TRBV9 and TRBJ1-1, with D tentatively TRBD1 (6 bases). CDR3 length equals 15 residues. Trimming removed 2 bases from V and 4 bases from J, with 15 bases in between. CDR1 is SGDLS and CDR2 is YYNGEE in the germline V gene. CDR3 loop: CASSVTGTSGTEAFF. CDR3 in DNA: TGTGCCAGCAGCGTCACCGGGACATCGGGCACTGAAGCTTTCTTT.

The chain carries TRBV14 and TRBJ1-6, with TRBD1 matching over 9 bases. Germline V gives CDR1 SGHDN, CDR2 FVKESK. The ends lost 1 base at V and 6 bases at J; junction bases unmatched: 1. This CDR3 is 15 amino acids long. For the CDR3, the DNA is TGTGCCAGCAGCCAAGGACAGGGGGTTAATTCACCCCTCCACTTT. Protein sequence: CASSQGQGVNSPLHF. The variable domain in full, with the rest retrieved from reference TRBV14 and TRBJ1-6, is EAGVTQFPSHSVIEKGQTVTLRCDPISGHDNLYWYRRVMGKEIKFLLHFVKESKQDESGMPNNRFLAERTGGTYSTLKVQPAELEDSGVYFCASSQGQGVNSPLHFGNGTRLTVT.

As DNA, the CDR3 is TGTGCCAGCAGACAGGGTTACGAGCAGTACTTC. Translation gives CASRQGYEQYF. V is TRBV2 and J is TRBJ2-7; TRBD1 is a possible D gene (6 bases). Trimming shortened V by 6 bases and J by 4 bases, and 7 bases separated the two germline ends. This CDR3 is built from 11 residues. Germline V CDR1 and CDR2: SNHLY, FYNNEI.

This chain joins TRBV13 and TRBJ2-4, with D possibly matching TRBD1 (5 bases). This CDR3 comprises 13 residues. Germline V gene lookup returns CDR1 PRHDT and CDR2 FYEKMQ (reference sequence). V gave up 7 bases and J gave up 7 bases, with 14 bases separating them. DNA of the CDR3: TGTGCCAGCACCTTTAAAGGGGTGAACATTCAGTACTTC. It codes for CASTFKGVNIQYF.

The chain employs TRBV7-2 and TRBJ1-1, with a weak D call TRBD1 (6 bases). Trimming removed 2 bases from V and 7 bases from J, with 17 bases in between. Per the germline V gene, CDR1 is SGHTA and CDR2 is FQGNSA. The CDR3 covers 15 residues. The CDR3 DNA follows: TGTGCCAGCAGCTTAAGGTCGGGGCAGGGGAGTGAAGCTTTCTTT. Amino acids: CASSLRSGQGSEAFF. Combining the CDR3 with reference TRBV7-2 and TRBJ1-1 gives the whole variable domain GAGVSQSPSNKVTEKGKDVELRCDPISGHTALYWYRQSLGQGLEFLIYFQGNSAPDKSGLPSDRFSAERTGGSVSTLTIQRTQQEDSAVYLCASSLRSGQGSEAFFGQGTRLTVV.

The chain couples TRBV30 to TRBJ2-2, with TRBD2 matching over 9 bases. The germline gives CDR1 GTSNPN, CDR2 SVGIG (reference sequence). Trimming removed 4 bases from V and 5 bases from J; junction bases left unmatched: 11. The CDR3 spans 16 residues. The CDR3 loop is CAWMGLAGSITGELFF. The CDR3 coding sequence is TGTGCCTGGATGGGGCTAGCGGGGTCAATTACCGGGGAGCTGTTTTTT.

V and J are TRBV5-1 and TRBJ2-5; D may be TRBD2 (5 bases). V was trimmed by 2 bases and J by 5 bases, leaving 16 bases between them. CDR3 size: 15 residues. The germline V gene encodes CDR1 SGHRS and CDR2 YFSETQ. The CDR3 DNA is TGCGCCAGCAGCTTACGGCTAGCCAGTGCGGAGACCCAGTACTTC. Translated: CASSLRLASAETQYF.

The chain carries TRBV10-3 and TRBJ2-1; D perhaps matches TRBD1 (5 bases). This CDR3 contains 14 residues. The V end lost 7 bases, the J end lost 8 bases, and 18 bases lay between the germline ends. Looked up from germline, CDR1 is ENHRY and CDR2 is SYGVKD. The CDR3 DNA sequence: TGTGCCATCACACAGGACCCACTTACTTATGAGCAGTTCTTC. This translates into CAITQDPLTYEQFF.

V is TRBV4-1 and J is TRBJ2-2, with a possible D match to TRBD1 (6 bases). CDR3 length: 14 residues. V shed 0 bases and J shed 6 bases, with 8 bases lying between them. Germline loops: CDR1 MGHRA, CDR2 YSYEKL. CDR3 coding DNA: TGCGCCAGCAGCCAAGATCCAGGGGCCGGGGAGCTGTTTTTT. Protein: CASSQDPGAGELFF.

The J gene is TRBJ2-5, the V gene TRBV7-2; TRBD2 aligns across 9 bases. Trimming at V came to 4 bases and at J to 7 bases, leaving 7 bases not matched to a gene. This CDR3 has 14 amino acids. CDR1 SGHTA and CDR2 FQGNSA come from the germline V gene. The CDR3 spells CASSSSVAGATQYF. In DNA form, the CDR3 reads TGTGCCAGCAGCTCCAGTGTAGCGGGGGCGACCCAGTACTTC.